The 30 T cell receptor beta chains presented below share a single source sample, sequenced in a study of blood T cell repertoires in COVID-19 (TCRdb year 2020). The library was prepared using the immunoSEQ multiplex PCR assay. TCRdb took this table from immuneACCESS and kept in-frame rearrangements with V and J called. Such tables lack part of the clones; where checked against another copy, unresolved V genes explain under half of the gap, and the rest is unexplained. The sample yields almost 400,000 clones; around 89% were counted once. Of the sample, more than 0.9% is held by the ten largest clones. The sequenced material came from PBMCs or T cells enriched from blood (not recorded which). Source of these receptors: a woman aged 25-40 years with acute COVID-19.

The DNA of the CDR3 is TGTGCCACGAGTTTAGGGGCCACCGGGGAGCTGTTTTTT. It yields the protein CATSLGATGELFF. The rearrangement links TRBV14 to TRBJ2-2; weak D call: TRBD1 (5 bases). This CDR3 comprises 13 residues. Germline V gene data show CDR1 as SGHDN and CDR2 as FVKESK. Trimming left V 10 bases short and J 4 bases short, with 13 bases between.

The rearrangement joins TRBV13 to TRBJ2-2; 10 nucleotides align to TRBD1. The CDR3 loop spans 14 amino acids. The V gene end was trimmed by 5 bases and the J gene end by 9 bases; junction bases not matched to a gene: 6. Germline CDR1 reads PRHDT; CDR2 reads FYEKMQ (reference sequence). The CDR3 sequence: CASSPDRGRRELFF. The CDR3 nucleotides read TGTGCCAGCAGCCCCGACAGGGGGCGCCGGGAGCTGTTTTTT.

Of note for this clone: A junction end diverges from the germline sequence, so it may reflect a read error. This rearrangement joins TRBV20-1 to TRBJ2-1; maybe TRBD2 (6 bases). The CDR3 totals 11 residues. Germline lookup yields CDR1 DFQATT and CDR2 SNEGSKA (reference sequence). CDR3 nucleotides: TGCAGTGCACCTGAAGGGGTCTCGGGGGTCTTC. Translating gives CSAPEGVSGVF.

The chain carries TRBV19 and TRBJ2-7; D perhaps matches TRBD1 (6 bases). The CDR3 length is 15 residues. The germline V gene has CDR1 LNHDA and CDR2 SQIVND (reference sequence). Deletions cut 2 bases from V and 4 bases from J, with 15 bases between. Here the CDR3 reads CASSITGQGPYEQYF. CDR3 in DNA: TGTGCCAGTAGTATAACAGGGCAGGGGCCATACGAGCAGTACTTC.

V gene TRBV4-2 combines with J gene TRBJ2-7, with TRBD2 matching over 13 bases. Germline V gene lookup returns CDR1 LGHNA and CDR2 YNFKEQ. The CDR3 totals 15 residues. V gave up 4 bases and J gave up 2 bases; unmatched junction bases: 2. CDR3 DNA sequence: TGTGCCAGCAGCCGGGGACTAGCGGGGACCTACGAGCAGTACTTC. It is translated as CASSRGLAGTYEQYF.

The J gene is TRBJ1-4, the V gene TRBV30; no clear D gene. The V gene lost 2 bases and the J gene lost 5 bases, with 21 bases spanning the gap. Germline values: CDR1 GTSNPN, CDR2 SVGIG (reference sequence). CDR3 size: 17 residues. Here the CDR3 reads CAWSLSPRRGRNEKLFF. CDR3 bases: TGTGCCTGGAGTTTATCACCCCGGAGAGGCCGCAATGAAAAACTGTTTTTT. The complete variable domain, with remaining parts taken from reference TRBV30 and TRBJ1-4, reads SQTIHQWPATLVQPVGSPLSLECTVEGTSNPNLYWYRQAAGRGLQLLFYSVGIGQISSEVPQNLSASRPQDRQFILSSKKLLLSDSGFYLCAWSLSPRRGRNEKLFFGSGTQLSVL.

The V call is TRBV5-8, the J call TRBJ1-1; 8 nucleotides agree with TRBD1. The J segment lost 4 bases and the V segment lost 0 bases, leaving 11 bases of the junction unmatched. Germline CDR1 reads SGHTS; CDR2 reads YDEGEE. The CDR3 is made up of 17 amino acids. The CDR3 sequence is CASSLVQGAWGSTEAFF. In DNA, the CDR3 is TGTGCCAGCAGCTTGGTTCAGGGGGCGTGGGGCAGCACTGAAGCTTTCTTT.

The chain couples TRBV24-1 to TRBJ2-1; D may be TRBD1 (6 bases). The CDR3 is 18 residues long. Trimming pared 6 bases from V and 1 base from J, leaving 21 bases between. Germline CDR1 is KGHDR and CDR2 is SFDVKD. CDR3 sequence (DNA): TGTGCCACCAGTAAGCCCGGGCAGGGGTCCAGATCCTACAATGAGCAGTTCTTC. It encodes CATSKPGQGSRSYNEQFF.

The genes are TRBV18 and TRBJ2-2; D may be TRBD1 (6 bases). The ends were cut back, 3 bases at V and 0 bases at J, with 20 bases in the middle. This CDR3 has 19 residues. Germline V gene data show CDR1 as KGHSH and CDR2 as LQKENI. CDR3 DNA: TGTGCCAGCTCACCTCAACCAGGGGTCGCTACTTCGAACACCGGGGAGCTGTTTTTT. It encodes CASSPQPGVATSNTGELFF. The entire variable domain, with the rest obtained from reference TRBV18 and TRBJ2-2, is as follows: NAGVMQNPRHLVRRRGQEARLRCSPMKGHSHVYWYRQLPEEGLKFMVYLQKENIIDESGMPKERFSAEFPKEGPSILRIQQVVRGDSAAYFCASSPQPGVATSNTGELFFGEGSRLTVL.

J is TRBJ1-5 and V is TRBV4-1; the D gene is possibly TRBD1 (5 bases). Germline CDR1 MGHRA, CDR2 YSYEKL. The V and J ends lost 0 bases and 5 bases respectively, with 8 bases between them. This CDR3 is 14 amino acids long. The CDR3 reads CASSQEETDQPQHF. The DNA for the CDR3 is TGCGCCAGCAGCCAAGAAGAGACAGATCAGCCCCAGCATTTT.

The chain recombines TRBV7-6 with TRBJ2-4, with 10 bases that match TRBD2. CDR3 length equals 16 residues. CDR1 is SGHVS and CDR2 is FNYEAQ in the germline V gene. Trimming removed 5 bases from V and 6 bases from J; junction bases left unmatched: 10. The CDR3 nucleotides read TGTGCCAGCAGCGCCACCCCTAGCGGGGGAACAAACATTCAGTACTTC. Protein: CASSATPSGGTNIQYF. The whole variable domain, remainder taken from reference TRBV7-6 and TRBJ2-4, is GAGVSQSPRYKVTKRGQDVALRCDPISGHVSLYWYRQALGQGPEFLTYFNYEAQQDKSGLPNDRFSAERPEGSISTLTIQRTEQRDSAMYRCASSATPSGGTNIQYFGAGTRLSVL.

V is TRBV30 and J is TRBJ2-7; tentatively, D is TRBD1 (6 bases). The V end was cut by 3 bases, the J end by 5 bases, with 14 bases between. The CDR3 is made up of 13 amino acids. CDR1 and CDR2 from the germline V gene are GTSNPN and SVGIG (reference sequence). CDR3 amino acids: CAWSQGQFNEQYF. The CDR3 DNA reads as TGTGCCTGGAGCCAGGGGCAGTTCAACGAGCAGTACTTC.

The chain has TRBV7-2 and TRBJ2-3; 9 bases map to TRBD1. Germline V gives CDR1 SGHTA, CDR2 FQGNSA. With 5 bases clipped from V and 3 bases from J, the junction kept 9 bases outside the gene matches. The CDR3 consists of 16 residues. The CDR3 is CASSRPRDRETDTQYF. Written as DNA, the CDR3 is TGTGCCAGCAGCCGCCCGCGGGACAGGGAGACAGATACGCAGTATTTT.

J is TRBJ1-4 and V is TRBV14; 7 positions match TRBD1. In germline, CDR1 is SGHDN, CDR2 FVKESK. Losses at the gene ends were 3 bases for V and 3 bases for J; bases not matched to a gene: 10. The CDR3 is made up of 17 amino acids. CDR3 sequence reads: CASSHRQGISANEKLFF. The CDR3 nucleotides read TGTGCCAGCAGCCACAGACAGGGTATATCGGCTAATGAAAAACTGTTTTTT.

The genes are TRBV6-5 and TRBJ1-2, with 9 bases fitting TRBD1. There are 14 residues in the CDR3. Germline CDR1 and CDR2: MNHEY and SVGAGI. J was trimmed by 4 bases and V by 6 bases; bases with no gene match: 6. The CDR3 here is CASRPGTGFYGYTF. Here the CDR3 DNA reads TGTGCCAGCAGGCCAGGGACAGGGTTCTATGGCTACACCTTC.

The chain combines TRBV19 with TRBJ1-2; possibly TRBD1 for D (5 bases). The CDR3 contains 11 residues. Looked up from germline, CDR1 is LNHDA and CDR2 is SQIVND (reference sequence). The V end lost 9 bases, the J end lost 5 bases, and 10 bases lay between the germline ends. CDR3 bases: TGTGCCAGCTGGGGGAGGTATGGCTACACCTTC. Translating gives CASWGRYGYTF.

The chain combines TRBV5-1 with TRBJ1-1; 8 nucleotides agree with TRBD1. The V segment lost 5 bases and the J segment 6 bases; nucleotides outside the gene matches: 6. Germline-derived CDR1 and CDR2 are SGHRS and YFSETQ. The CDR3 is 13 amino acids. The CDR3 region is CASSTGTGAEAFF. In nucleotides, the CDR3 is TGCGCCAGCAGTACCGGGACAGGAGCTGAAGCTTTCTTT.

The chain joins TRBV5-1 to TRBJ1-3; possibly TRBD1 for D (6 bases). Deletions cut 0 bases from V and 2 bases from J, with 9 bases between. The CDR3 sequence is 15 residues long. In germline, CDR1 is SGHRS, CDR2 YFSETQ. Written as DNA, the CDR3 is TGCGCCAGCAGCTTGGTTTCAGGGGCTGGAAACACCATATATTTT. This translates into CASSLVSGAGNTIYF.

Note on this clone: The identical CDR3 is also encoded by other nucleotide sequences in the sample. The rearrangement uses TRBV4-1 and TRBJ2-3, with 10 positions matching TRBD2. The CDR3 sequence is 15 residues long. Germline CDR1 and CDR2: MGHRA and YSYEKL. V shed 2 bases, J shed 4 bases, and the junction held 3 bases outside the gene matches. CDR3 loop: CASSQTSGVADTQYF. CDR3 DNA: TGCGCCAGCAGCCAAACTAGCGGGGTCGCAGATACGCAGTATTTT.

V and J are TRBV7-9 and TRBJ2-2; no clear D gene. Germline assignment: CDR1 SEHNR and CDR2 FQNEAQ (reference sequence). V was trimmed by 5 bases and J by 1 base, leaving 8 bases between them. The CDR3 contains 14 residues. In DNA, the CDR3 is TGTGCCAGCAGCCCTAACCTGAACACCGGGGAGCTGTTTTTT. It codes for CASSPNLNTGELFF.

This chain joins TRBV19 and TRBJ2-7; TRBD2 aligns across 9 bases. The J segment lost 4 bases and the V segment lost 7 bases, leaving 8 bases of the junction unmatched. Germline V gene lookup returns CDR1 LNHDA and CDR2 SQIVND (reference sequence). The CDR3 runs 14 residues. The DNA of the CDR3 is TGTGCCAGTACCCCAGGGACTAGCCGTTACGAGCAGTACTTC. Its translation is CASTPGTSRYEQYF.

V and J are TRBV3-1 (or the pseudogene TRBV3-2) and TRBJ1-6; D is ambiguous. V was clipped by 0 bases and J by 4 bases, with 7 bases between them. This CDR3 is built from 15 residues. In germline, CDR1 is LGHDT, CDR2 YNNKEL (reference sequence). This chain's CDR3 is CASSQDWEYNSPLHF. The CDR3, as DNA: TGTGCCAGCAGCCAAGATTGGGAGTATAATTCACCCCTCCACTTT.

V is TRBV5-1 and J is TRBJ1-1; D possibly corresponds to TRBD1 (5 bases). The germline gives CDR1 SGHRS, CDR2 YFSETQ. This CDR3 spans 14 amino acids. V was clipped by 5 bases and J by 5 bases, with 16 bases between them. CDR3 in DNA: TGCGCCAGCAGTGTGGATATCGGGGGGACTGAAGCTTTCTTT. Translating gives CASSVDIGGTEAFF. The variable domain in full, completed from reference TRBV5-1 and TRBJ1-1, reads KAGVTQTPRYLIKTRGQQVTLSCSPISGHRSVSWYQQTPGQGLQFLFEYFSETQRNKGNFPGRFSGRQFSNSRSEMNVSTLELGDSALYLCASSVDIGGTEAFFGQGTRLTVV.

The chain carries TRBV6-5 and TRBJ1-1; D gene unclear. The CDR3 has 16 residues. Germline V gene lookup returns CDR1 MNHEY and CDR2 SVGAGI. V lost 0 bases and J 4 bases, leaving 15 bases between the germline ends. In DNA, the CDR3 is TGTGCCAGCAGTTACTCCCTTGCCACGGGGAGCACTGAAGCTTTCTTT. It encodes CASSYSLATGSTEAFF.

The chain employs TRBV5-1 and TRBJ2-1, with 9 bases matching TRBD2. This CDR3 has 15 amino acids. Trimming took 3 bases from V and 5 from J; bases not matched to a gene: 6. The germline gives CDR1 SGHRS, CDR2 YFSETQ. DNA for the CDR3: TGCGCCAGCAGCTCCTTAGCGGGGGTCCACAATGAGCAGTTCTTC. Translated, it gives CASSSLAGVHNEQFF.

This clone was detected once. The rearrangement joins TRBV6-2 or TRBV6-3 to TRBJ2-6, with D perhaps matching TRBD2 (6 bases). From germline, CDR1 is MNHEY and CDR2 SVGEGT. Trimming took 5 bases from V and 2 from J, leaving 13 bases between them. This CDR3 is built from 16 residues. The CDR3 DNA reads TGTGCCAGCAGTAAGCCGGGGACTCCTGGGGCCAACGTCCTGACTTTC. Its protein is CASSKPGTPGANVLTF.

The chain has TRBV5-8 and TRBJ1-5; TRBD1 might be the D (6 bases). The germline gives CDR1 SGHTS, CDR2 YDEGEE. V lost 4 bases and J lost 6, with 23 bases in between. The CDR3 spans 17 residues. The CDR3 protein is CASSHGNRVRVGQPQHF. DNA for the CDR3: TGTGCCAGCAGCCACGGCAACAGGGTAAGGGTGGGTCAGCCCCAGCATTTT.

V and J are TRBV7-6 and TRBJ2-5; no clear D gene. V gave up 5 bases and J gave up 2 bases, with 18 bases separating them. The CDR3 is 16 residues long. CDR1 and CDR2 from the germline V gene are SGHVS and FNYEAQ. CDR3 sequence reads: CASSPHPVAPQETQYF. CDR3 nucleotide sequence: TGTGCCAGCAGCCCCCACCCAGTAGCACCGCAAGAGACCCAGTACTTC.

The chain employs TRBV10-3 and TRBJ2-7; 12 nucleotides match TRBD2. Trimming removed 5 bases from V and 4 bases from J; junction bases left unmatched: 3. The germline CDR1 and CDR2 sequences are ENHRY and SYGVKD. The CDR3 has 14 residues. The CDR3 protein is CAISSSGGGYEQYF. In DNA form, the CDR3 reads TGTGCCATCAGTTCTAGCGGGGGGGGTTACGAGCAGTACTTC.

The genes are TRBV19 and TRBJ1-3, with D hard to call. The CDR3 covers 14 residues. Looked up from germline, CDR1 is LNHDA and CDR2 is SQIVND (reference sequence). V was cut by 5 bases and J by 0 bases, with 8 bases left in between. CDR3: CASSPGSSGNTIYF. CDR3 DNA: TGTGCCAGTAGTCCGGGGAGCTCTGGAAACACCATATATTTT.